This TCR beta chain was identified in a study of T cell repertoires in cytomegalovirus infection. Points from the study as a whole: Of the TCR beta families, the public ones yielded a cumulative frequency that identified carriers of CMV plus the relevant HLA.

TCRdb ran MiXCR on the reads and lists one entry per CDR3 protein. This table has about 920,000 distinct CDR3 sequences, under 40% appearing once. The CDR3 contains 15 residues. The germline V gene encodes CDR1 SEHNR and CDR2 FQNEAQ (reference sequence). This clonotype was seen a single time. The target antigen is unknown. Germline and junction disagree at one end, which may indicate a read error. This sequence was found in a human donor in good health (CMV status not recorded). Some clones in this sample may be carry-over from other donors' samples. V and J are TRBV7-9 and TRBJ2-3, with a tentative D call TRBD1 (6 bases). The specimen comprised cultured CD8+ T cells from PBMCs, sampled from culture after CMV antigen stimulation. The CDR3 sequence: CANSLGTQGTDTQYF. For the CDR3, the DNA is TGTGCCAACAGCTTAGGGACACAAGGCACAGATACGCAGTATTTT.